Shown below are 12 T cell receptor beta chains from a single sample sequenced in a study of cytomegalovirus exposure and HLA in healthy donors. The PCR employed 60 Vbeta primers together with 13 Jbeta primers. Repertoires were generated with immunoSEQ multiplex PCR, while TCRdb's copy carries only in-frame clones and drops some. The table includes 140,000 to 150,000 clones, about 77% detected once. The sequenced sample was PBMCs. All receptors derive from a male donor in good health and CMV-seronegative.

CDR3 amino acids: CASSVGGTGIPYEQYF. The CDR3 nucleotides read TGTGCCAGCAGCGTAGGGGGGACAGGGATTCCCTACGAGCAGTACTTC. This chain joins TRBV9 and TRBJ2-7; 9 bases are shared with TRBD1. Trimming took 0 bases from V and 2 from J; bases not matched to a gene: 6. The CDR3 has 16 amino acids. CDR1 and CDR2 (germline): SGDLS, YYNGEE.

The rearrangement links TRBV4-1 to TRBJ1-2, with 7 bases fitting TRBD1. Trimming at V came to 1 base and at J to 10 bases, leaving 12 bases not matched to a gene. In germline, CDR1 is MGHRA, CDR2 YSYEKL. The CDR3 consists of 15 residues. CDR3 nucleotides: TGCGCCAGCAGCCAAGTCTGGGCACAGGGGTGGGCCTACACCTTC. Translating gives CASSQVWAQGWAYTF.

With respect to this clone: A junction boundary mismatches the germline segment, possibly from a read error. The chain carries TRBV5-4 and TRBJ2-3, with 9 bases that match TRBD2. CDR1 is SGHNT and CDR2 is YYREEE in the germline V gene (reference sequence). The CDR3 extends over 11 amino acids. CDR3 sequence (DNA): TGTGCCAGCAGCTATAGCGGGAGTTCGTTTTTT. As protein: CASSYSGSSFF. Full variable domain (outside the CDR3, taken from reference TRBV5-4 and TRBJ2-3): ETGVTQSPTHLIKTRGQQVTLRCSSQSGHNTVSWYQQALGQGPQFIFQYYREEENGRGNFPPRFSGLQFPNYSSELNVNALELDDSALYLCASSYSGSSFFGPGTRLTVL.

Concerning this clone itself: Distinct nucleotide sequences in the sample also encode this CDR3. This chain uses TRBV11-3 with TRBJ2-7; TRBD1 matches at 9 bases. V shed 5 bases and J 4 bases; nucleotides not matched to a gene: 9. The CDR3 is made up of 15 amino acids. Per the germline V gene, CDR1 is SGHNT and CDR2 is YENEEA. This CDR3 reads CASSPGTGRVYEQYF. The CDR3 coding sequence is TGTGCCAGCAGCCCTGGGACAGGGAGGGTATACGAGCAGTACTTC.

This clone was observed a few times. The same CDR3 can be traced to other DNA sequences in this sample. J is TRBJ2-1 and V is TRBV10-1; the D is unclear. The germline CDR1 and CDR2 sequences are WNHNN and SYGVQD (reference sequence). Trimming stripped 3 bases from V and 6 bases from J, with 3 bases between. There are 11 residues in the CDR3. The CDR3 DNA is TGCGCCAGCAGTGATAGCAATGAGCAGTTCTTC. Protein sequence: CASSDSNEQFF.

The genes are TRBV12-2 and TRBJ1-1; TRBD1, the table's D call, was not compared with the DNA. TRBV12-2 constitutes a pseudogene. The CDR3 extends over 22 amino acids. This CDR3 reads CASRLEGLVDREDPREDTEAFF. In nucleotides, the CDR3 is TGTGCAAGTCGCTTAGAAGGACTCGTGGACAGGGAGGATCCAAGGGAGGACACTGAAGCTTTCTTT.

This chain joins TRBV29-1 and TRBJ2-2, with TRBD2 matching 7 bases. Germline trimming cut 6 bases from V and 4 bases from J; bases unmatched to any gene: 8. The CDR3 totals 14 residues. The germline V gene encodes CDR1 SQVTM and CDR2 ANQGSEA. DNA for the CDR3: TGCAGCGTCGGGGGAGGGAAAGGCACCGGGGAGCTGTTTTTT. Its translation: CSVGGGKGTGELFF.

This chain links TRBV29-1 with TRBJ2-6; 9 bases map to TRBD1. The CDR3 length is 19 residues. Germline V CDR1 and CDR2: SQVTM, ANQGSEA. V shed 5 bases and J 0 bases; nucleotides not matched to a gene: 14. The CDR3 coding sequence is TGCAGCGTTTCCCCAGGGCGGACAGGGGTTAGCTCTGGGGCCAACGTCCTGACTTTC. Translated: CSVSPGRTGVSSGANVLTF.

The chain links TRBV12-5 to TRBJ2-7; 7 bases are shared with TRBD1. The germline V gene has CDR1 LGHNT and CDR2 FRNRAP. The CDR3 consists of 18 residues. The junction had 11 bases not matched to a gene; V was cut back by 0 bases and J by 0 bases. The CDR3 sequence: CASGLVKFAGGNSYEQYF. Here the CDR3 DNA reads TGTGCTAGTGGTTTGGTAAAGTTCGCAGGGGGAAACTCCTACGAGCAGTACTTC.

CDR3 nucleotide sequence: TGTGCCAGCAGTTTATTAGAGGGACAAGAGACCCAGTACTTC. This sequence encodes CASSLLEGQETQYF. V usage is TRBV28 and J usage is TRBJ2-5; a possible D gene is TRBD2 (5 bases). In germline, CDR1 is MDHEN, CDR2 SYDVKM. V lost 1 base and J 2 bases, leaving 8 bases between the germline ends. There are 14 residues in the CDR3.

This chain joins TRBV14 and TRBJ1-4, with 8 bases lining up with TRBD1. With 1 base clipped from V and 4 bases from J, the junction kept 8 bases outside the gene matches. This CDR3 spans 17 amino acids. CDR1 SGHDN and CDR2 FVKESK come from the germline V gene. CDR3 sequence (DNA): TGTGCCAGCAGCCAAGCCCCAGGGGGCCCTTTTAATGAAAAACTGTTTTTT. It codes for CASSQAPGGPFNEKLFF.

This chain connects TRBV7-9 to TRBJ2-7, with D hard to call. CDR1 is SEHNR, CDR2 FQNEAQ, per germline (reference sequence). Trimming took 4 bases from V and 6 from J, leaving 10 bases between them. This CDR3 comprises 12 residues. Here the CDR3 DNA reads TGTGCCAGCAGCTCCTCCTCGGGCGAGCAGTACTTC. It translates to CASSSSSGEQYF.